This TCR beta chain was found in a study of blood T cell repertoires in COVID-19. Study summary: Samples representing acute and convalescent COVID-19 were sourced from the United States, Italy and Spain.

How the authors handled the data: Amplification with reference gene primers provided the estimates of nucleated cell counts. Profiled with immunoSEQ multiplex PCR; TCRdb holds only in-frame clones, not every one. That table furnishes V, J and clone size, whereas the DNA furnished D and trimming. This sample has roughly 100,000 clones, with roughly 90% found just once. Trimming cost V 3 bases and J 2 bases; bases outside gene matches: 10. The CDR3 extends over 16 amino acids. CDR1 and CDR2 from the germline V gene are ENHRY and SYGVKD. V gene TRBV10-3 combines with J gene TRBJ2-7; 7 bases are a match to TRBD1. The receptor was isolated from a woman older than 75 in a cohort sampled during active COVID-19. The sequenced material came from peripheral blood. The CDR3 bases are TGTGCCATCAGTGACCAGGGGGATATAAAACCCTACGAGCAGTACTTC. This sequence encodes CAISDQGDIKPYEQYF.